Shown below are 10 T cell receptor beta chains from a single sample sequenced in a study of shared clonotypes between healthy human individuals. Only in-frame clones appear in the TCRdb table, and some are missing; sequencing was by immunoSEQ multiplex PCR. The table has around 480,000 clones, almost 80% seen once. Sequenced material: PBMCs. These receptors all stem from a woman aged 40 to 55 in good health. Some clones in this sample may be carry-over from other donors' samples.

This chain links TRBV6-1 with TRBJ2-3, with 8 bases that match TRBD1. With V trimmed by 10 bases and J by 5 bases, 14 bases remained unmatched. Looked up from germline, CDR1 is MNHNS and CDR2 is SASEGT. This CDR3 region has 15 residues. CDR3 in DNA: TGTGCCACAAGCCCCGGGACAGGATGGCGAGATACGCAGTATTTT. As protein: CATSPGTGWRDTQYF.

The CDR3 spells CASSPIAGEAYNEQFF. CDR3 sequence (DNA): TGTGCCAGCAGCCCCATAGCGGGAGAGGCCTACAATGAGCAGTTCTTC. The chain joins TRBV11-2 to TRBJ2-1; 9 bases line up with TRBD2. V lost 5 bases and J lost 2; bases outside the gene matches: 7. CDR1 is SGHAT, CDR2 FQNNGV, per germline. CDR3 length equals 16 residues.

V gene TRBV7-2 combines with J gene TRBJ2-7; TRBD2 matches 8 bases. With V trimmed by 1 base and J by 0 bases, 5 bases remained unmatched. Germline V gives CDR1 SGHTA, CDR2 FQGNSA. The CDR3 extends over 16 amino acids. The chain's CDR3 is CASSLEGGRSSYEQYF. CDR3 DNA sequence: TGTGCCAGCAGCTTAGAGGGCGGGAGGAGCTCCTACGAGCAGTACTTC.

The J gene is TRBJ2-7, the V gene TRBV29-1; D possibly uses TRBD1 or TRBD2 (5 bases each). The CDR3 runs 13 residues. V was clipped by 7 bases and J by 9 bases, with 22 bases between them. CDR1 SQVTM and CDR2 ANQGSEA come from the germline V gene. CDR3 sequence: CSGGWVAGSPQYF. For the CDR3, the DNA is TGCAGCGGGGGTTGGGTCGCAGGGAGTCCGCAGTACTTC.

The chain combines TRBV10-2 with TRBJ2-1; TRBD2 agrees at 10 bases. In germline, CDR1 is WSHSY, CDR2 SAAADI. The J segment lost 0 bases and the V segment lost 6 bases, leaving 5 bases of the junction unmatched. CDR3 length: 16 amino acids. CDR3 in DNA: TGCGCCAGCAGGAAAACTAGCGGGAACTCCTACAATGAGCAGTTCTTC. As protein: CASRKTSGNSYNEQFF.

The V call is TRBV28, the J call TRBJ2-7; D uncertain. This CDR3 is 14 amino acids long. Germline V gene lookup returns CDR1 MDHEN and CDR2 SYDVKM. The V end lost 5 bases, the J end lost 2 bases, and 13 bases lay between the germline ends. The chain's CDR3 is CASSALRLPYEQYF. For the CDR3, the DNA is TGTGCCAGCAGTGCCCTGCGGCTGCCCTACGAGCAGTACTTC.

Points on this clone: A much more abundant neighbour one base away suggests this may be a read error. V usage is TRBV7-8 and J usage is TRBJ2-3, with D perhaps TRBD1 (5 bases). Trimming cost V 5 bases and J 5 bases, with 8 bases left between them. This CDR3 has 12 amino acids. From germline, CDR1 is SGHVS and CDR2 FQNEAQ. CDR3 loop: CASSQGRDTQYF. The CDR3, as DNA: TGTGCCAGCAGCCAGGGCAGAGATACGCAGTATTTT.

The gene calls are TRBV7-3 and TRBJ2-6; 9 bases are shared with TRBD1. This CDR3 is 17 amino acids long. Germline loops: CDR1 SGHTA, CDR2 FQGTGA. V dropped 1 base and J dropped 3; count of bases not matched to a gene: 4. CDR3 sequence: CASSLIGTGFGANVLTF. For the CDR3, the DNA is TGTGCCAGCAGCTTAATCGGGACAGGGTTTGGGGCCAACGTCCTGACTTTC.

The chain is built from TRBV30 and TRBJ2-1, with D uncertain. Trimming cost V 5 bases and J 6 bases, with 8 bases left between them. In germline, CDR1 is GTSNPN, CDR2 SVGIG (reference sequence). CDR3 length: 11 residues. CDR3 loop: CAWDNPNEQFF. The CDR3 nucleotides read TGTGCCTGGGACAACCCCAATGAGCAGTTCTTC.

This chain links TRBV28 with TRBJ2-1, with TRBD2 matching over 8 bases. Germline V CDR1 and CDR2: MDHEN, SYDVKM. V was pared by 5 bases and J by 4 bases, with 7 bases of the junction left unmatched. The length of the CDR3 is 15 residues. CDR3 bases: TGTGCCAGCAGTCTATTGCCGGGAGGGTACAATGAGCAGTTCTTC. Its translation: CASSLLPGGYNEQFF.